The 8 T cell receptor beta chains reported below all come from one sample, sequenced in a study of metastatic and nonmetastatic thyroid tumors. Prior to thyroid surgery, none of the patients had received any treatment. TCRdb re-called clones from the PCR reads using MiXCR. This table holds 3,000 to 4,000 clones, more than 30% found once. The sequencing input was tumor tissue. The receptors were sampled from a female donor with papillary thyroid cancer or a benign thyroid nodule (not recorded which). Some clones in this sample may be carry-over from other donors' samples.

The J gene is TRBJ1-2, the V gene TRBV20-1, with 9 nucleotides matching TRBD1. CDR3 length equals 14 residues. The germline V gene has CDR1 DFQATT and CDR2 SNEGSKA (reference sequence). V lost 5 bases, J lost 2 bases, and 6 bases stayed unmatched. The CDR3 nucleotides read TGCAGTGCTCGGAGGGGACAGGGAAACTATGGCTACACCTTC. Protein: CSARRGQGNYGYTF.

CDR3 protein: CASSISYVDTGELFF. DNA of the CDR3: TGTGCCAGCAGCATTAGTTATGTAGACACCGGGGAGCTGTTTTTT. The J gene is TRBJ2-2, the V gene TRBV12-3 or TRBV12-4, with unresolved D. Trimming shortened V by 6 bases and J by 3 bases, and 14 bases separated the two germline ends. There are 15 residues in the CDR3.

The rearrangement joins TRBV6-1 to TRBJ1-2, with a possible D match to TRBD1 (5 bases). The germline V and J ends were trimmed by 6 bases and 4 bases, with 21 bases remaining between them. This CDR3 is built from 16 residues. CDR1 MNHNS and CDR2 SASEGT come from the germline V gene. CDR3 sequence: CASSQPSGNPAYGYTF. The CDR3 nucleotides are TGTGCCAGCAGCCAACCCTCAGGGAACCCTGCCTATGGCTACACCTTC.

The chain is built from TRBV4-2 and TRBJ2-1; TRBD2 aligns across 8 bases. The germline gives CDR1 LGHNA, CDR2 YNFKEQ. CDR3 length: 17 residues. V gave up 1 base and J gave up 9 bases; unmatched junction bases: 14. DNA for the CDR3: TGTGCCAGCAGCCAAGTTTCAGGAGGCGGGGGGTGGGGTGAGCAGTTCTTC. Translating gives CASSQVSGGGGWGEQFF.

The rearrangement uses TRBV20-1 and TRBJ1-4; possible D gene TRBD1, 5 bases. The CDR3 consists of 17 residues. Germline V gene data show CDR1 as DFQATT and CDR2 as SNEGSKA (reference sequence). Trimming took off 1 base at V and 0 bases at J, with 15 bases between the two ends. CDR3 loop: CSARGFRDSATNEKLFF. CDR3 sequence (DNA): TGCAGTGCTAGAGGATTCCGGGACTCAGCAACTAATGAAAAACTGTTTTTT.

CDR3 region: CSGQGTDTQYF. CDR3 nucleotide sequence: TGCAGTGGACAGGGGACAGATACGCAGTATTTT. The chain employs TRBV20-1 and TRBJ2-3; TRBD1 agrees at 8 bases. CDR1 DFQATT and CDR2 SNEGSKA come from the germline V gene (reference sequence). The CDR3 loop spans 11 amino acids. Losses at the gene ends were 7 bases for V and 3 bases for J; bases not matched to a gene: 0.

The V call is TRBV11-2, the J call TRBJ2-7; D is ambiguous. Germline V gene lookup returns CDR1 SGHAT and CDR2 FQNNGV. Trimming shortened V by 5 bases and J by 4 bases, and 9 bases separated the two germline ends. This CDR3 contains 12 residues. The CDR3 spells CASSQTAYEQYF. CDR3 bases: TGTGCCAGCAGCCAGACGGCATACGAGCAGTACTTC.

In its sample, this clone was seen once. The chain has TRBV5-2 and TRBJ2-3; TRBD2, the table's D call, lacks a check against the DNA. TRBV5-2 represents a pseudogene. The CDR3 runs 19 residues. The CDR3 region is CASKDGLAGPYSSTDTQYF. In DNA, the CDR3 is TGTGCCAGCAAGGACGGACTAGCGGGGCCTTATAGTAGCACAGATACGCAGTATTTT.